Described below is a single T cell receptor beta chain sequence and its context. Its antigen is undetermined. This CDR3 is 15 amino acids long. The germline V and J ends were trimmed by 2 bases and 4 bases, with 14 bases remaining between them. CDR1 and CDR2 from the germline V gene are SNHLY and FYNNEI. The sample belongs to a study of T cell responses to AZD1222 COVID-19 vaccine. Points from the study as a whole: Breadth and depth of Spike-specific TCRs rose after two AZD1222 doses. Unmutated variant regions reportedly attract nearly half of all spike-specific TCRs. Donors skewed white British and female; clonal diversity was possibly underestimated. Repertoires were obtained only post-peak T cell response.

TCRdb's table, derived via immunoSEQ multiplex PCR, lists solely in-frame clones and lacks some. The repertoire includes 100,000 to 140,000 clones, more than 70% of them detected once, and 6.6% sits in the top ten. This chain joins TRBV2 and TRBJ1-2; no reliable D call. This TCR was recovered from an adult in good health. Sequenced here: peripheral blood, sampled on day 0 of AZD1222 vaccination. The CDR3 protein is CASSERASTPYGYTF. The CDR3 coding sequence is TGTGCCAGCAGTGAAAGGGCCAGTACGCCCTATGGCTACACCTTC.